This T cell receptor (beta chain) was captured by sequencing in a study of T-cell memory formation after mild COVID-19. Broader study findings: The study found contracting CD4+ clones mainly in CM and EM and contracting CD8+ clones in EMRA.

From the 5' RACE reads, TCRdb called clonotypes with MiXCR, one entry per CDR3 protein. Of 500,000 to 650,000 distinct CDR3 sequences in the sample, roughly 20% were seen once. Germline loops: CDR1 SEHNR, CDR2 FQNEAQ (reference sequence). The CDR3 runs 13 residues. Between the trimmed V and J ends, which lost 8 bases and 2 bases, there was a span of 12 bases. A word on this clonotype: Antigen unknown.

The material sequenced was PBMCs or a T cell subset sorted from them (not recorded which). The V call is TRBV7-9, the J call TRBJ1-2, with D possibly matching TRBD1 (5 bases). This sequence originates from an adult woman who had mild COVID-19 (a few samples of this study predate the infection). Cell type and time point are not known. As DNA, the CDR3 is TGTGCCAGCGATAAACAGGCAAACTATGGCTACACCTTC. Translated: CASDKQANYGYTF. Combining the CDR3 with reference TRBV7-9 and TRBJ1-2 gives the whole variable domain DTGVSQNPRHKITKRGQNVTFRCDPISEHNRLYWYRQTLGQGPEFLTYFQNEAQLEKSRLLSDRFSAERPKGSFSTLEIQRTEQGDSAMYLCASDKQANYGYTFGSGTRLTVV.